The clone carrying this T cell receptor (beta chain) turned up a few times. Its matching antigen is unknown. Per the germline V gene, CDR1 is GTSNPN and CDR2 is SVGIG (reference sequence). The CDR3 contains 14 residues. V lost 2 bases and J 4 bases, leaving 13 bases between the germline ends. Every bit of the isolated RNA underwent reverse transcription, so sequencing read expressed TCRB transcripts. Repertoires were generated with immunoSEQ multiplex PCR, while TCRdb's copy carries only in-frame clones and drops some. The sample shows under 850,000 clones, around an eighth of them seen only once. The data stem from a study of beta chain features in type 1 diabetes. Researchers reported sorting CD4+ naive, central memory, regulatory and stem cell-like memory cells via CD45RO/CCR7/CD25/CD127/CD95/CD27. Findings of the study overall: More deletions and fewer insertions at VDJ junctions were seen in type 1 diabetes patients. Compared to healthy donors, patients appeared to have naive, central memory and Treg TCRB repertoires that were more alike. Among patients with Type 1 diabetes, TCRB CDR3s were moderately but significantly shorter in every one of the four CD4+ subsets.

The sequencing sample was made of naive CD4+ T cells from blood. The chain couples TRBV30 to TRBJ2-3, with D maybe TRBD2 (5 bases). This TCR derives from a man aged 18 to 29 with type 1 diabetes. The CDR3 loop is CAWSPGDRADTQYF. Written as DNA, the CDR3 is TGTGCCTGGAGTCCCGGGGATCGAGCAGATACGCAGTATTTT.